These 15 T cell receptor beta chains came from one sample sequenced in a study of blood T cell repertoires in COVID-19. The assay was immunoSEQ multiplex PCR, and TCRdb's table has in-frame clones only and misses some. This table has about 150,000 clones, around 80% appearing once. The specimen sequenced was peripheral blood. These receptors came from a man in his fifties or sixties with acute or convalescent COVID-19.

The chain couples TRBV9 to TRBJ2-6, with TRBD1 matching over 8 bases. The germline V gene encodes CDR1 SGDLS and CDR2 YYNGEE. This CDR3 region has 18 residues. V lost 0 bases, J lost 0 bases, and 5 bases stayed unmatched. The CDR3 spells CASSVVNRGSSGANVLTF. The CDR3, as DNA: TGTGCCAGCAGCGTAGTAAACAGGGGGAGCTCTGGGGCCAACGTCCTGACTTTC.

This clone was observed a handful of times. The chain employs TRBV19 and TRBJ2-7, with 10 nucleotides matching TRBD1. There are 15 residues in the CDR3. Trimming took 7 bases from V and 5 from J; bases not matched to a gene: 11. Looked up from germline, CDR1 is LNHDA and CDR2 is SQIVND (reference sequence). The CDR3 nucleotides are TGTGCCAGTACCAGTGGCGGGACAGGGGAACACGAGCAGTACTTC. It translates to CASTSGGTGEHEQYF.

The V call is TRBV24-1, the J call TRBJ1-6; D unclear. The CDR3 is 17 residues long. Germline CDR1 is KGHDR and CDR2 is SFDVKD. The V end was cut by 4 bases, the J end by 8 bases, with 20 bases between. In DNA, the CDR3 is TGTGCCACCAGTGACCAATGCGTGGTGTGTCAGGATTCACCCCTCCACTTT. Its protein product is CATSDQCVVCQDSPLHF.

The J gene is TRBJ2-3, the V gene TRBV30; TRBD2 might be the D (5 bases). The length of the CDR3 is 12 residues. CDR1 and CDR2 from the germline V gene are GTSNPN and SVGIG (reference sequence). V lost 5 bases and J lost 11, with 17 bases in between. The CDR3 protein is CAWSLGGSGQYF. Written as DNA, the CDR3 is TGTGCCTGGTCCCTCGGCGGGTCGGGGCAGTATTTT.

This clone was recorded a few times. V usage is TRBV7-9 and J usage is TRBJ2-1; 9 bases map to TRBD1. The CDR3 runs to 15 residues. The trim removed 5 bases at V and 5 bases at J, leaving 7 bases unmatched. The germline V gene has CDR1 SEHNR and CDR2 FQNEAQ (reference sequence). Here the CDR3 DNA reads TGTGCCAGCAGCCCAAGAGGGACAGGGCACAATGAGCAGTTCTTC. Its translation is CASSPRGTGHNEQFF.

This clone has a handful of counts. CDR3 residues: CASSTQTGSNQPQHF. CDR3 in DNA: TGTGCCAGTAGTACCCAGACAGGGAGTAATCAGCCCCAGCATTTT. V is TRBV19 and J is TRBJ1-5; 7 positions match TRBD1. The V segment lost 4 bases and the J segment 4 bases; nucleotides outside the gene matches: 7. This CDR3 contains 15 residues. Germline values: CDR1 LNHDA, CDR2 SQIVND (reference sequence).

This chain connects TRBV6-6 to TRBJ2-1; the D gene is possibly TRBD2 (6 bases). The V gene lost 4 bases and the J gene lost 0 bases, with 13 bases spanning the gap. This CDR3 comprises 16 residues. Germline V gives CDR1 MNHNY, CDR2 SVGAGI (reference sequence). The CDR3 bases are TGTGCCAGCAGTTCCGGGACTTCTAGCTCCTACAATGAGCAGTTCTTC. Translating gives CASSSGTSSSYNEQFF.

The chain couples TRBV5-1 to TRBJ2-2, with D possibly being TRBD2 (6 bases). Between the trimmed V and J ends, which lost 4 bases and 12 bases, there was a span of 13 bases. The CDR3 runs to 12 residues. The germline V gene encodes CDR1 SGHRS and CDR2 YFSETQ. The CDR3 DNA reads TGCGCCAGCAGCCCCGGGACTCCCCAGCTGTTTTTT. This sequence encodes CASSPGTPQLFF.

V gene TRBV4-1 combines with J gene TRBJ1-1; D is possibly TRBD1 (6 bases). Germline V gene lookup returns CDR1 MGHRA and CDR2 YSYEKL. This CDR3 contains 14 residues. Trimming took off 4 bases at V and 5 bases at J, with 14 bases between the two ends. CDR3 nucleotide sequence: TGCGCCAGCAGCCGCTGGGACACGGGGACTGAAGCTTTCTTT. It yields the protein CASSRWDTGTEAFF.

This sequence joins TRBV3-1 (or the pseudogene TRBV3-2) and TRBJ2-2; TRBD2 matches 8 bases. The germline V gene encodes CDR1 LGHDT and CDR2 YNNKEL (reference sequence). CDR3 length equals 15 residues. Unmatched junction bases numbered 6, after V lost 8 bases and J lost 1 base. The CDR3 here is CASHGRDKNTGELFF. CDR3 sequence (DNA): TGTGCCAGCCACGGGAGGGACAAGAACACCGGGGAGCTGTTTTTT.

The genes are TRBV18 and TRBJ2-1; 12 bases are a match to TRBD2. J was trimmed by 4 bases and V by 3 bases; bases with no gene match: 4. The CDR3 spans 16 residues. In germline, CDR1 is KGHSH, CDR2 LQKENI. The CDR3 bases are TGTGCCAGCTCACCCCAACTAGCGGGAGGTTACAATGAGCAGTTCTTC. Its protein is CASSPQLAGGYNEQFF.

The CDR3 sequence is CASSLASYNEQFF. The CDR3 nucleotides read TGTGCCAGCAGTCTAGCGAGTTACAATGAGCAGTTCTTC. The genes are TRBV7-9 and TRBJ2-1, with D maybe TRBD2 (6 bases). The CDR3 runs to 13 residues. Germline assignment: CDR1 SEHNR and CDR2 FQNEAQ (reference sequence). The V end lost 6 bases, the J end lost 4 bases, and 10 bases lay between the germline ends.

The chain uses TRBV10-3 and TRBJ1-1; TRBD1 might be the D (5 bases). The CDR3 covers 15 residues. Trimming stripped 0 bases from V and 1 base from J, with 9 bases between. The germline V gene has CDR1 ENHRY and CDR2 SYGVKD. The CDR3 DNA reads TGTGCCATCAGTGAGTCGGGGGACTCGAACACTGAAGCTTTCTTT. This gives the protein CAISESGDSNTEAFF.

The chain uses TRBV18 and TRBJ2-7; 7 nucleotides line up with TRBD2. CDR1 is KGHSH, CDR2 LQKENI, per germline. This CDR3 contains 14 residues. V was clipped by 2 bases and J by 7 bases; unmatched bases: 8. DNA of the CDR3: TGTGCCAGCTCACCATCCCCCCCCGGGGGGGAGCAGTACTTC. Amino acid sequence: CASSPSPPGGEQYF. Supplemented by reference TRBV18 and TRBJ2-7, the full variable domain reads NAGVMQNPRHLVRRRGQEARLRCSPMKGHSHVYWYRQLPEEGLKFMVYLQKENIIDESGMPKERFSAEFPKEGPSILRIQQVVRGDSAAYFCASSPSPPGGEQYFGPGTRLTVT.

The genes are TRBV2 and TRBJ2-4; 8 positions match TRBD2. The CDR3 runs to 13 residues. Germline CDR1 reads SNHLY; CDR2 reads FYNNEI. Unmatched junction bases numbered 3, after V lost 7 bases and J lost 4 bases. The CDR3 protein is CASTTSGKNIQYF. The DNA of the CDR3 is TGTGCCAGCACCACTAGCGGTAAAAACATTCAGTACTTC.